The 12 T cell receptor beta chains presented below share a single source sample, sequenced in a study of identical twins. MiXCR, run by TCRdb on the 5' RACE reads, gives a single entry per CDR3 protein. The sample contains 460,000 or so distinct CDR3 sequences, 12% to 15% of which appear only once. The data also belong to a second study, concerning yellow fever vaccine responses in identical twins.

Material: CD4+ T cells sorted from blood. Every receptor here comes from a woman between 18 and 29 years old in good health.

V is TRBV11-2 and J is TRBJ1-2; possible D gene TRBD1, 5 bases. Germline V gene sequence: CDR1 SGHAT, CDR2 FQNNGV. This CDR3 contains 15 residues. The V gene lost 4 bases and the J gene lost 0 bases, with 12 bases spanning the gap. The CDR3 DNA sequence: TGTGCCAGCAGCTCATGGGGGAAAACTAACTATGGCTACACCTTC. This codes for CASSSWGKTNYGYTF.

The chain is built from TRBV20-1 and TRBJ2-5, with D perhaps TRBD2 (7 bases). The CDR3 spans 14 residues. Germline CDR1 is DFQATT and CDR2 is SNEGSKA (reference sequence). V lost 1 base and J lost 5, with 14 bases in between. In nucleotides, the CDR3 is TGCAGTGCTAGAGTAGGCGGGGGCGTGGAGACCCAGTACTTC. Its protein is CSARVGGGVETQYF.

This clonotype has at least ten counts. V usage is TRBV2 and J usage is TRBJ2-7, with 7 bases lining up with TRBD2. J lost 2 bases, V lost 7 bases, and 5 bases had no gene match. From germline, CDR1 is SNHLY and CDR2 FYNNEI. The CDR3 covers 13 residues. The CDR3 region has the DNA TGTGCCAGCACTAAAGGGAGGGCCTACGAGCAGTACTTC. Translated, it gives CASTKGRAYEQYF. Full variable domain (rest looked up from reference TRBV2 and TRBJ2-7): EPEVTQTPSHQVTQMGQEVILRCVPISNHLYFYWYRQILGQKVEFLVSFYNNEISEKSEIFDDQFSVERPDGSNFTLKIRSTKLEDSAMYFCASTKGRAYEQYFGPGTRLTVT.

This clonotype came up many times. The chain recombines TRBV4-1 with TRBJ2-7; maybe TRBD2 (6 bases). Germline CDR1 MGHRA, CDR2 YSYEKL. The CDR3 has 15 amino acids. V dropped 2 bases and J dropped 4 bases, with 15 bases sitting between them. CDR3 bases: TGCGCCAGCAGCCAATCCGGGAGAAGTCCGTACGAGCAGTACTTC. It translates to CASSQSGRSPYEQYF.

V gene TRBV5-1 combines with J gene TRBJ2-3; TRBD1 or TRBD2 may be the D gene (6 bases each). CDR1 and CDR2 (germline): SGHRS, YFSETQ. The CDR3 covers 15 residues. The ends were cut back, 2 bases at V and 2 bases at J, with 12 bases in the middle. The DNA for the CDR3 is TGCGCCAGCAGCTTTCCCGGGGGCCCCACAGATACGCAGTATTTT. Translated, it gives CASSFPGGPTDTQYF.

The gene calls are TRBV11-1 and TRBJ2-1, with 10 bases aligning to TRBD2. V lost 1 base to trimming and J lost 0 bases; unmatched junction nucleotides: 6. The CDR3 covers 18 residues. Germline V CDR1 and CDR2: SGHAT, FQDESV (reference sequence). The DNA of the CDR3 is TGTGCCAGCAGCTTAGAACTAGCGGGGTTCAGCTCCTACAATGAGCAGTTCTTC. The encoded protein is CASSLELAGFSSYNEQFF.

The chain has TRBV5-1 and TRBJ2-4, with 9 nucleotides matching TRBD1. The CDR3 is 15 residues long. The J segment lost 8 bases and the V segment lost 4 bases, leaving 10 bases of the junction unmatched. Germline V CDR1 and CDR2: SGHRS, YFSETQ. The CDR3 loop reads CASSKQGTGLHIQYF. The CDR3 DNA is TGCGCCAGCAGCAAGCAAGGGACAGGGCTACACATTCAGTACTTC.

This clonotype appeared many times. The genes are TRBV12-3 or TRBV12-4 and TRBJ2-2; D is perhaps TRBD2 (6 bases). This CDR3 is built from 16 residues. The V end was cut by 3 bases, the J end by 4 bases, with 15 bases between. The CDR3: CASSFPRGTGTGELFF. The CDR3 nucleotides read TGTGCCAGCAGTTTCCCCCGGGGGACGGGCACCGGGGAGCTGTTTTTT.

The chain links TRBV18 to TRBJ2-3; D unclear. CDR1 KGHSH and CDR2 LQKENI come from the germline V gene. This CDR3 is 13 amino acids long. Deletions cut 6 bases from V and 2 bases from J, with 9 bases between. The CDR3 reads CASSRWSTDTQYF. DNA for the CDR3: TGTGCCAGCTCGCGTTGGTCCACAGATACGCAGTATTTT.

The rearrangement links TRBV29-1 to TRBJ2-7; 12 positions match TRBD1. Losses at the gene ends were 0 bases for V and 6 bases for J; bases not matched to a gene: 3. The CDR3 totals 14 residues. Germline V gene lookup returns CDR1 SQVTM and CDR2 ANQGSEA. The CDR3 DNA follows: TGCAGCGTTGAAGATGCGGGACAGGGGGCCGAGCAGTACTTC. Amino acids: CSVEDAGQGAEQYF.

This clonotype has only a few counts. The V call is TRBV9, the J call TRBJ2-3; 8 bases line up with TRBD1. Germline CDR1 reads SGDLS; CDR2 reads YYNGEE. The CDR3 has 17 amino acids. The ends lost 3 bases at V and 2 bases at J; junction bases unmatched: 11. The CDR3 is CASSAKGDRLLTDTQYF. Written as DNA, the CDR3 is TGTGCCAGCAGCGCAAAGGGGGACAGGCTTCTCACAGATACGCAGTATTTT.

The rearrangement links TRBV10-3 to TRBJ2-7; 7 bases align to TRBD1. V lost 6 bases, J lost 2 bases, and 7 bases stayed unmatched. The CDR3 runs 14 residues. CDR1 is ENHRY and CDR2 is SYGVKD in the germline V gene. In nucleotides, the CDR3 is TGTGCCATCAGGGATACAGGGGCCGCCTACGAGCAGTACTTC. It codes for CAIRDTGAAYEQYF.